The rows below give T cell receptor beta chains drawn from one sample of a study of identical twins' blood T cells. MiXCR, run by TCRdb on the 5' RACE reads, gives a single entry per CDR3 protein. The sample contains around 380,000 distinct CDR3 sequences, roughly 27% of which appear only once. Sequencing input: PBMCs. The receptors stem from a woman aged 18-55 years in good health. The CDR3 runs from the conserved cysteine through the conserved F or W. The D gene is left open where the match is weak. Some rows have no size entry. The others give once, few or many, or a class for an expanded clone.

J gene,D gene,V gene,clone size,CDR3 protein,CDR3 DNA
TRBJ2-1,TRBD2,TRBV20-1,few,CSASSSGGSYNEQFF,TGCAGTGCTAGTTCTAGCGGGGGTTCCTACAATGAGCAGTTCTTC
TRBJ2-5,-,TRBV19,-,CASSIRAGPQETQYF,TGTGCCAGTAGTATCCGGGCAGGCCCTCAAGAGACCCAGTACTTC
TRBJ1-2,-,TRBV6-1,few,CASSEAAGLGYGYTF,TGTGCCAGCAGTGAAGCGGCAGGTCTTGGCTATGGCTACACCTTC
TRBJ1-4,-,TRBV20-1,few,CSAGRDTNEKLFF,TGCAGTGCCGGACGGGACACAAATGAAAAACTGTTTTTT
TRBJ1-1,-,TRBV5-1,many,CASSLGTMNTEAFF,TGCGCCAGCAGCTTGGGCACCATGAACACTGAAGCTTTCTTT
TRBJ2-3,TRBD1,TRBV20-1,few,CSGRDRVPDTQYF,TGCAGTGGAAGGGACAGGGTACCAGATACGCAGTATTTT
TRBJ2-7,-,TRBV3-1,-,CASSLQGVQYF,TGTGCCAGCAGCCTCCAGGGAGTGCAGTACTTC
TRBJ2-3,-,TRBV20-1,many,CSARDFQRADTQYF,TGCAGTGCTAGAGATTTTCAGAGGGCAGATACGCAGTATTTT
TRBJ1-1,TRBD1,TRBV10-3,-,CAILPGQGATAFF,TGTGCCATACTACCGGGACAGGGGGCGACGGCTTTCTTT
TRBJ1-1,-,TRBV24-1,-,CATSAVGGEAFF,TGTGCCACCAGTGCCGTGGGGGGTGAAGCTTTCTTT
TRBJ2-1,-,TRBV2,many,CAGSGSKANEQFF,TGTGCCGGTAGCGGAAGTAAGGCTAATGAGCAGTTCTTC
TRBJ2-7,-,TRBV4-2,few,CASSQEPNYEQYF,TGTGCCAGCAGCCAAGAACCCAACTACGAGCAGTACTTC
TRBJ2-7,-,TRBV5-1,few,CASSLRLSGVENEQYF,TGCGCCAGCAGCTTGCGTCTGTCGGGTGTTGAGAACGAGCAGTACTTC